This is a list of T cell receptor beta chains from one sample in a study of blood T cell repertoires in COVID-19. Produced via immunoSEQ multiplex PCR; TCRdb's table is partial and in-frame only. The table shows tens of thousands of clones, with roughly 82% occurring only once. The source material was peripheral blood. The receptors derive from a human donor in a cohort sampled during active COVID-19. CDR3s include the opening cysteine and the closing phenylalanine or tryptophan. Each record gives: V gene, J gene, D gene, clone size, CDR3 protein, CDR3 DNA. D genes are given only for firm matches. Clone size is not always given. Where it is, it says once, few, many or a class for expanded clones.

V: TRBV11-1
J: TRBJ2-5
D: -
size: -
CDR3: CASSRTGDTQYF
DNA: TGTGCCAGCAGCAGAACCGGGGACACTCAGTACTTC

V: TRBV4-2
J: TRBJ1-2
D: -
size: -
CDR3: CASSQDLTVGYTF
DNA: TGTGCCAGCAGCCAAGATCTGACAGTGGGCTACACCTTC

V: TRBV6-5
J: TRBJ2-7
D: TRBD2
size: -
CDR3: CASSQGTSGNYEQYF
DNA: TGTGCCAGCAGCCAAGGGACTAGCGGGAACTACGAGCAGTACTTC

V: TRBV7-9
J: TRBJ2-3
D: TRBD1
size: -
CDR3: CASSRDRPSTDTQYF
DNA: TGTGCCAGCAGCCGGGACAGACCTAGCACAGATACGCAGTATTTT

V: TRBV3-1/TRBV3-2
J: TRBJ2-3
D: TRBD2
size: -
CDR3: CASSQTASGKSTDTQYF
DNA: TGTGCCAGCAGCCAAACCGCTAGCGGGAAGTCCACAGATACGCAGTATTTT

V: TRBV3-1/TRBV3-2
J: TRBJ1-2
D: TRBD1
size: -
CDR3: CASSAGTGAYGYTF
DNA: TGTGCCAGCAGTGCCGGGACAGGGGCCTATGGCTACACCTTC

V: TRBV5-1
J: TRBJ2-4
D: TRBD2
size: -
CDR3: CASSLASGGATQVAKNIQYF
DNA: TGCGCCAGCAGCTTGGCTAGCGGGGGGGCAACTCAGGTAGCCAAAAACATTCAGTACTTC

V: TRBV5-5
J: TRBJ1-2
D: -
size: -
CDR3: CASSPGNRSYGYTF
DNA: TGTGCCAGCAGCCCAGGGAATCGGAGCTATGGCTACACCTTC

V: TRBV7-3
J: TRBJ2-3
D: -
size: -
CDR3: CASSLSPGDTDTQYF
DNA: TGTGCCAGCAGCTTAAGTCCAGGGGACACAGATACGCAGTATTTT

V: TRBV19
J: TRBJ2-3
D: -
size: -
CDR3: CASNGEGVDTQYF
DNA: TGTGCCAGTAACGGCGAGGGGGTCGATACGCAGTATTTT

V: TRBV5-5
J: TRBJ1-2
D: TRBD1
size: -
CDR3: CASSLRTGSYGYTF
DNA: TGTGCCAGCAGCCTCAGGACAGGATCCTATGGCTACACCTTC

V: TRBV2
J: TRBJ2-1
D: -
size: -
CDR3: CASRRGEGGNEQFF
DNA: TGTGCCAGCAGAAGGGGGGAGGGAGGCAATGAGCAGTTCTTC

V: TRBV3-1/TRBV3-2
J: TRBJ2-7
D: -
size: once
CDR3: CASSQGDYSREQYF
DNA: TGTGCCAGCAGCCAAGGAGACTATTCGAGGGAGCAGTACTTC

V: TRBV5-1
J: TRBJ2-1
D: TRBD2
size: -
CDR3: CASSPRRWGGTYNEQFF
DNA: TGCGCCAGCAGCCCGCGGAGGTGGGGGGGGACCTACAATGAGCAGTTCTTC

V: TRBV3-1/TRBV3-2
J: TRBJ2-7
D: TRBD1
size: -
CDR3: CASSRGTGAYEQYF
DNA: TGTGCCAGCAGCAGGGGGACAGGGGCTTACGAGCAGTACTTC

V: TRBV5-1
J: TRBJ2-1
D: TRBD2
size: -
CDR3: CASSRGGSINYNEQFF
DNA: TGCGCCAGCAGCCGGGGGGGGTCAATAAACTACAATGAGCAGTTCTTC

V: TRBV11-3
J: TRBJ2-2
D: -
size: once
CDR3: CASSYRDSNTGELFF
DNA: TGTGCCAGCAGCTACCGGGACTCAAACACCGGGGAGCTGTTTTTT

V: TRBV6-5
J: TRBJ1-4
D: -
size: -
CDR3: CASTGGGTTNEKLFF
DNA: TGTGCCAGCACCGGGGGGGGGACAACTAATGAAAAACTGTTTTTT

V: TRBV7-9
J: TRBJ1-1
D: -
size: -
CDR3: CASSPAGDTEAFF
DNA: TGTGCCAGCAGCCCGGCAGGCGACACTGAAGCTTTCTTT

V: TRBV2
J: TRBJ2-5
D: TRBD2
size: -
CDR3: CASSGLAGGLGPQYF
DNA: TGTGCCAGCTCTGGACTAGCGGGGGGGTTAGGGCCCCAGTACTTC

V: TRBV19
J: TRBJ2-5
D: TRBD1
size: -
CDR3: CASSQGALGSRAQYF
DNA: TGTGCCAGTAGTCAGGGGGCGCTAGGCTCGAGGGCCCAGTACTTC

V: TRBV30
J: TRBJ1-2
D: -
size: few
CDR3: CAWSRDTHFNGYTF
DNA: TGTGCCTGGAGTCGGGACACACACTTCAATGGCTACACCTTC

V: TRBV4-1
J: TRBJ2-7
D: -
size: once
CDR3: CASSQEVKRYEQYF
DNA: TGCGCCAGCAGCCAAGAGGTAAAGCGGTACGAGCAGTACTTC

V: TRBV6-5
J: TRBJ2-5
D: TRBD1
size: -
CDR3: CASRFGQAYQETQYF
DNA: TGTGCCAGCAGGTTTGGACAGGCCTACCAAGAGACCCAGTACTTC

V: TRBV4-1
J: TRBJ2-7
D: TRBD2
size: -
CDR3: CASSPAGSGTYEQYF
DNA: TGCGCCAGCAGCCCCGCGGGCAGCGGGACCTACGAGCAGTACTTC

V: TRBV18
J: TRBJ1-2
D: -
size: -
CDR3: CASSTSGENYGYTF
DNA: TGTGCCAGCTCAACGTCAGGGGAAAACTATGGCTACACCTTC

V: TRBV11-3
J: TRBJ1-2
D: -
size: -
CDR3: CASSFGQGYGYTF
DNA: TGTGCCAGCAGCTTCGGGCAGGGATATGGCTACACCTTC

V: TRBV5-4
J: TRBJ2-5
D: -
size: -
CDR3: CASSLIGPTLETQYF
DNA: TGTGCCAGCAGCTTGATTGGGCCTACCTTGGAGACCCAGTACTTC

V: TRBV6-1
J: TRBJ1-1
D: -
size: -
CDR3: CASSEARGTEAFF
DNA: TGTGCCAGCAGTGAAGCCAGGGGAACTGAAGCTTTCTTT

V: TRBV28
J: TRBJ2-7
D: TRBD2
size: -
CDR3: CASSGTSGVSYEQYF
DNA: TGTGCCAGCAGCGGGACTAGCGGCGTCTCCTACGAGCAGTACTTC

V: TRBV2
J: TRBJ1-5
D: TRBD1
size: -
CDR3: CASSPTGTGGLIINQPQHF
DNA: TGTGCCAGCAGTCCGACCGGGACAGGGGGCCTAATTATCAATCAGCCCCAGCATTTT

V: TRBV27
J: TRBJ2-6
D: -
size: once
CDR3: CASCGEAGANVLTF
DNA: TGTGCCAGCTGCGGAGAGGCTGGGGCCAACGTCCTGACTTTC

V: TRBV5-1
J: TRBJ2-2
D: -
size: -
CDR3: CASSLVGVADTGELFF
DNA: TGCGCCAGCAGCTTGGTTGGTGTAGCGGACACCGGGGAGCTGTTTTTT

V: TRBV3-1/TRBV3-2
J: TRBJ1-2
D: TRBD1
size: -
CDR3: CASSYRTGGPNYGYTF
DNA: TGTGCCAGCAGCTATCGGACAGGGGGCCCTAACTATGGCTACACCTTC

V: TRBV9
J: TRBJ1-5
D: -
size: -
CDR3: CASSVSGRTNQPQHF
DNA: TGTGCCAGCAGCGTCTCCGGGAGAACCAATCAGCCCCAGCATTTT

V: TRBV28
J: TRBJ1-1
D: -
size: -
CDR3: CASSLDTDTEAFF
DNA: TGTGCCAGCAGTTTAGATACAGACACTGAAGCTTTCTTT

V: TRBV5-6
J: TRBJ1-1
D: -
size: -
CDR3: CASSLEQYYTEAFF
DNA: TGTGCCAGCAGCTTGGAACAGTACTACACTGAAGCTTTCTTT

V: TRBV5-1
J: TRBJ2-7
D: TRBD1
size: -
CDR3: CASSLGQANSYEQYF
DNA: TGCGCCAGCAGCTTAGGACAGGCCAACTCCTACGAGCAGTACTTC

V: TRBV5-6
J: TRBJ1-2
D: TRBD1
size: -
CDR3: CASRNPGQGRDYGYTF
DNA: TGTGCCAGCAGAAATCCGGGACAGGGACGGGACTATGGCTACACCTTC

V: TRBV5-4
J: TRBJ2-5
D: TRBD2
size: -
CDR3: CASSSGLEETQYF
DNA: TGTGCCAGCAGCTCGGGACTAGAAGAGACCCAGTACTTC

V: TRBV5-6
J: TRBJ1-1
D: -
size: -
CDR3: CASSTGLNTEAFF
DNA: TGTGCCAGCAGCACAGGGTTGAACACTGAAGCTTTCTTT

V: TRBV3-1/TRBV3-2
J: TRBJ2-1
D: -
size: -
CDR3: CASSPSAGNVGEQFF
DNA: TGTGCCAGCAGCCCGTCTGCGGGAAACGTCGGTGAGCAGTTCTTC

V: TRBV5-1
J: TRBJ2-6
D: TRBD2
size: -
CDR3: CASRLTSGAQSGANVLTF
DNA: TGCGCCAGCAGACTGACTAGCGGAGCCCAGTCCGGGGCCAACGTCCTGACTTTC

V: TRBV19
J: TRBJ2-1
D: TRBD2
size: -
CDR3: CASSIGRTSGAIEQFF
DNA: TGTGCCAGTAGTATAGGGCGGACTAGCGGTGCCATTGAGCAGTTCTTC

V: TRBV6-6
J: TRBJ2-7
D: TRBD1
size: -
CDR3: CASSFLTGGYEQYF
DNA: TGTGCCAGCAGTTTCCTGACAGGGGGCTACGAGCAGTACTTC

V: TRBV5-1
J: TRBJ2-7
D: TRBD1
size: -
CDR3: CASSPFTGDSYEQYF
DNA: TGCGCCAGCAGCCCATTTACTGGGGACAGCTACGAGCAGTACTTC

V: TRBV5-4
J: TRBJ2-7
D: TRBD1
size: few
CDR3: CASSLGGTGSSYEQYF
DNA: TGTGCCAGCAGCTTGGGGGGGACAGGGAGCTCCTACGAGCAGTACTTC

V: TRBV24-1
J: TRBJ2-7
D: TRBD1
size: -
CDR3: CATSDPGTGSHEQYF
DNA: TGTGCCACCAGTGATCCCGGGACAGGGAGCCACGAGCAGTACTTC

V: TRBV6-5
J: TRBJ1-6
D: TRBD1
size: -
CDR3: CASSPGQGTSPLHF
DNA: TGTGCCAGCAGTCCGGGACAGGGAACTTCACCCCTCCACTTT